This record concerns one T cell receptor beta chain sequence. The target antigen is unknown. It may be a read error: a sequence one base away is much more abundant. Reverse transcription of 450 to 500 ng total RNA with a constant-region primer produced TCR beta cDNA. Three-round nested multiplex PCR performed with slightly modified ARM-PCR produced the TCR beta libraries. MiXCR was run by TCRdb on the multiplex PCR reads, yielding one entry per CDR3 protein. The sample lists more than 85,000 distinct CDR3 sequences, about four fifths occurring once. The data belong to a study of tumor-infiltrating lymphocytes in primary liver carcinoma. Between about 20 and 30 mg of unsorted bulk tissue served as the source from which RNA and DNA were co-extracted. The study, taken as a whole, reports: Tumors reached a significantly greater top-250-clone fraction than blood did (p = 0.039).

The TCR sequence derives from a man aged 35-49 years with primary liver carcinoma and hepatitis B virus infection. The sequenced sample consisted of liver tumor tissue from sampling region 3. Described subset: tumor region T3, left-lateral pole.

CDR3 sequence reads: CSVELPSGELFF. CDR3 DNA: TGCAGCGTTGAATTACCAAGCGGGGAGCTGTTTTTT. The chain links TRBV29-1 to TRBJ2-2, with D unclear. Germline V CDR1 and CDR2: SQVTM, ANQGSEA. The V end lost 2 bases, the J end lost 7 bases, and 8 bases lay between the germline ends. CDR3 length: 12 amino acids.